This TCR beta chain was retrieved from a study of blood T cell repertoires in COVID-19. Study-level background: Acute-phase and convalescent COVID-19 samples originated in the United States, Italy and Spain. PBMCs, B-cell-depleted T cells, or T cells were the source of the cDNA or gDNA that made up the material.

Per the authors' pipeline: Amplification with reference gene primers provided the estimates of nucleated cell counts. Here immunoSEQ multiplex PCR was the method, and the copy in TCRdb shows in-frame clones only, minus some. V, J and clone size are taken as reported in that table, and D and trimming were inferred from the DNA itself. Of roughly 200,000 clones in the sample, around 80% are singletons; the top ten hold less than 7%. The CDR3 consists of 14 residues. V gave up 0 bases and J gave up 3 bases, with 9 bases separating them. The germline gives CDR1 LGHDT, CDR2 YNNKEL (reference sequence). This receptor was obtained from a man in his sixties with acute or convalescent COVID-19. Source material: peripheral blood. The chain has TRBV3-1 (or the pseudogene TRBV3-2) and TRBJ2-7; D ambiguous. For the CDR3, the DNA is TGTGCCAGCAGCCAAGAGTCAGGCTTCTACGAGCAGTACTTC. This encodes CASSQESGFYEQYF.